This T cell receptor beta chain was sequenced during a study of PD-1 blockade in mismatch repair-deficient tumors. Study at large: Enrolled about 2012-2016, patients had progressing, pretreated mismatch repair-deficient cancers of around twelve types.

All patients were mismatch repair deficient, assessed by either PCR or immunohistochemistry. The table came from immunoSEQ multiplex PCR; TCRdb's copy has only in-frame clones and leaves some out. The data show about 120,000 clones, with more than 70% seen just once and about 12% held by the top ten. Whole-study findings and limits: Rapid post-treatment expansion, then contraction, generally preceding radiologic response, marked tumor-resident clones.

The V gene's germline CDR1 is MDHEN and CDR2 SYDVKM. Unmatched junction bases numbered 11, after V lost 5 bases and J lost 8 bases. The CDR3 sequence is 16 residues long. Concerning this clone itself: The antigen remains undetermined.

This receptor was obtained from an adult with mismatch repair-deficient cancer. V gene TRBV28 combines with J gene TRBJ2-1; 11 nucleotides agree with TRBD1. This specimen was peripheral blood, taken 72 weeks after starting pembrolizumab. The CDR3 DNA sequence: TGTGCCAGCAGTCCAGAGGGACAGGGGGGCAGGGATGAGCAGTTCTTC. It encodes CASSPEGQGGRDEQFF.